This T cell receptor beta chain was captured by sequencing in a study of technical replicates of blood from a handful of donors. This clone was observed once. The assay was immunoSEQ multiplex PCR, and TCRdb's table has in-frame clones only and misses some. The sample comprises tens of thousands of clones, roughly 96% of which are singletons, and around 0.26% rests with the top ten. This TCR was sampled from a human donor in good health. The sequenced material came from T cells isolated from PBMCs.

Written as DNA, the CDR3 is TGTGCCAGCAGCCAGCGTATGGGGACAGCGCCGATTGGCTACACCTTC. It is translated as CASSQRMGTAPIGYTF. The V call is TRBV5-6, the J call TRBJ1-2; 7 bases agree with TRBD1. The CDR3 covers 16 residues. The V segment lost 4 bases and the J segment 7 bases; nucleotides outside the gene matches: 16. The V gene's germline CDR1 is SGHDT and CDR2 YYEEEE.